A selection of T cell receptor beta chains follows, all from one sample in a study of cytomegalovirus exposure and HLA in healthy donors. Data came from immunoSEQ multiplex PCR; TCRdb stores just in-frame clones and leaves some out. The sample includes some 120,000 clones, 60% to 85% seen only once; the top ten take under 3.5%. Sequenced: PBMCs. Receptor source: a female donor in good health and CMV-seronegative. CDR3s include the opening cysteine and the closing phenylalanine or tryptophan. A D gene is named only where the DNA matches it firmly. Part of the rows lack a size; the others show once, few, many or a class for expanded clones.

CDR3 length,J gene,clone size,V gene,D gene,CDR3 protein,CDR3 DNA
15,TRBJ1-5,once,TRBV7-8,NA,CASSLAPLGGQPQHF,TGTGCCAGCAGCTTAGCGCCCTTAGGCGGCCAGCCCCAGCATTTT
15,TRBJ1-2,NA,TRBV6-1,NA,CASSTGARTNYGYTF,TGTGCCAGCTCGACTGGGGCACGAACTAACTATGGCTACACCTTC
12,TRBJ2-7,NA,TRBV15,TRBD2,CATSRSGGEQYF,TGTGCCACCAGCAGATCGGGGGGCGAGCAGTACTTC
13,TRBJ1-2,NA,TRBV4-1,NA,CASSQDVRNGYTF,TGCGCCAGCAGCCAAGATGTGAGGAATGGCTACACCTTC
13,TRBJ2-7,NA,TRBV7-3,NA,CASSPGGVGEQYF,TGTGCCAGCAGCCCCGGAGGGGTGGGCGAGCAGTACTTC
11,TRBJ1-2,NA,TRBV5-8,NA,CASSETYGYTF,TGTGCCAGCAGCGAAACATATGGCTACACCTTC
13,TRBJ1-4,NA,TRBV2,TRBD1,CASSVGQGKKLFF,TGTGCCAGCAGTGTGGGACAGGGAAAAAAACTGTTTTTT
13,TRBJ1-2,NA,TRBV19,TRBD1,CASSIDRGQGYTF,TGTGCCAGTAGTATAGACAGGGGACAGGGCTACACCTTC
16,TRBJ2-1,NA,TRBV27,NA,CASSLAPDSEFDEQFF,TGTGCCAGCAGTTTAGCACCGGACAGTGAGTTCGATGAGCAGTTCTTC
16,TRBJ2-3,NA,TRBV9,NA,CASSVGSQRGTDTQYF,TGTGCCAGCAGCGTAGGCTCCCAGCGAGGCACAGATACGCAGTATTTT
15,TRBJ1-3,NA,TRBV6-5,TRBD1,CASSAPRTGGNTIYF,TGTGCCAGCAGTGCACCGCGGACAGGGGGAAACACCATATATTTT
12,TRBJ2-7,NA,TRBV6-6,NA,CASSPGGVEQYF,TGTGCCAGCAGCCCCGGCGGGGTCGAGCAGTACTTC
13,TRBJ2-7,NA,TRBV5-6,TRBD1,CASSKTGGGEQYF,TGTGCCAGCAGCAAGACAGGGGGCGGCGAGCAGTACTTC
13,TRBJ2-7,NA,TRBV13,NA,CASSQGIGNEQYF,TGTGCCAGCAGCCAAGGAATCGGGAACGAGCAGTACTTC
14,TRBJ1-2,NA,TRBV19,TRBD1,CASSRDRGNYGYTF,TGTGCCAGTAGTCGGGACAGGGGGAACTATGGCTACACCTTC
11,TRBJ1-2,NA,TRBV20-1,NA,CSATTGPGYTF,TGCAGTGCCACTACAGGGCCCGGCTACACCTTC
13,TRBJ1-2,NA,TRBV10-3,NA,CAISAGDNYGYTF,TGTGCCATATCGGCAGGGGATAACTATGGCTACACCTTC
13,TRBJ2-7,NA,TRBV10-2,NA,CASSRPGNYEQYF,TGCGCCAGCAGCCGACCCGGGAACTACGAGCAGTACTTC
18,TRBJ1-1,NA,TRBV5-1,TRBD1,CASSWTGLGSLPNTEAFF,TGCGCCAGCAGCTGGACAGGGTTGGGATCACTACCGAACACTGAAGCTTTCTTT
13,TRBJ1-6,NA,TRBV15,TRBD1,CATSRGHDSPLHF,TGTGCCACAAGCAGGGGGCATGATTCACCCCTCCACTTT
14,TRBJ2-1,once,TRBV5-1,TRBD1,CASSLDGQGGEQFF,TGCGCCAGCAGCTTGGACGGACAGGGCGGTGAGCAGTTCTTC
16,TRBJ1-5,NA,TRBV2,NA,CASSFFISGVNQPQHF,TGTGCCAGCAGTTTCTTCATTTCAGGGGTTAATCAGCCCCAGCATTTT
14,TRBJ2-1,NA,TRBV29-1,NA,CSVDPTRAYNEQFF,TGCAGCGTTGATCCGACTAGAGCGTACAATGAGCAGTTCTTC
14,TRBJ2-2,NA,TRBV30,NA,CAWSVLANTGELFF,TGTGCCTGGAGTGTATTAGCGAACACCGGGGAGCTGTTTTTT
16,TRBJ2-7,NA,TRBV6-5,NA,CASSSDAAGTWDEQYF,TGTGCCAGCAGTTCGGACGCCGCGGGCACCTGGGACGAGCAGTACTTC
17,TRBJ2-1,NA,TRBV11-2,TRBD2,CASSLEYGTKIHDEQFF,TGTGCCAGCAGCTTAGAATATGGGACTAAAATTCACGATGAGCAGTTCTTC